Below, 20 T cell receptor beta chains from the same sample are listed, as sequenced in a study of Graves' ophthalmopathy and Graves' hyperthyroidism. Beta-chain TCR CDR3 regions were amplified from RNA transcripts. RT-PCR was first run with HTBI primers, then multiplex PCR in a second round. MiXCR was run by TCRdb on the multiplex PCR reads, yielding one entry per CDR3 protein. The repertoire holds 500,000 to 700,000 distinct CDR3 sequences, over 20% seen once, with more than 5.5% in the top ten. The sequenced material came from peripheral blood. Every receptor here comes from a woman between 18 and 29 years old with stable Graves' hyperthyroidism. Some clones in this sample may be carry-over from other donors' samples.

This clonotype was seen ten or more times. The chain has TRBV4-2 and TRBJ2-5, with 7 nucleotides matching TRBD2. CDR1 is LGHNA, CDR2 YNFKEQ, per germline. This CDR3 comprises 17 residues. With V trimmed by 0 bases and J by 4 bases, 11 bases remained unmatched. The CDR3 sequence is CASSQELVAGVGETQYF. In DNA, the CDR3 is TGTGCCAGCAGCCAAGAGTTGGTGGCGGGAGTCGGAGAGACCCAGTACTTC.

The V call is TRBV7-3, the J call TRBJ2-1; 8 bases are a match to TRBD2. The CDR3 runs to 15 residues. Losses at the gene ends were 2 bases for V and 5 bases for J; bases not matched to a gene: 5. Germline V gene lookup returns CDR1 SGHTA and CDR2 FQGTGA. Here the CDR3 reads CASSLFAGGHNEQFF. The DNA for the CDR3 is TGTGCCAGCAGCTTATTCGCGGGAGGTCACAATGAGCAGTTCTTC.

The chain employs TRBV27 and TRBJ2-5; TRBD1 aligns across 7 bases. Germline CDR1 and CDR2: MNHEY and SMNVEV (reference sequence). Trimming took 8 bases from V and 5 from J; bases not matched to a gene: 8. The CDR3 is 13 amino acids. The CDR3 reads CASGYRGRETQYF. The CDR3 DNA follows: TGTGCCAGCGGTTACAGGGGAAGGGAGACCCAGTACTTC.

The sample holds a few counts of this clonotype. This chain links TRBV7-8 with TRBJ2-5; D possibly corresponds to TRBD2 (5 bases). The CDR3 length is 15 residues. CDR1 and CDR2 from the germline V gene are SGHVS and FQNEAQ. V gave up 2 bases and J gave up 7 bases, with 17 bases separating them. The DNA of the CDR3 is TGTGCCAGCAGCTTATCCCGGGATCCAATGAGGACCCAGTACTTC. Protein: CASSLSRDPMRTQYF. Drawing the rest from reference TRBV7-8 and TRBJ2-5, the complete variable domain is GAGVSQSPRYKVAKRGQDVALRCDPISGHVSLFWYQQALGQGPEFLTYFQNEAQLDKSGLPSDRFFAERPEGSVSTLKIQRTQQEDSAVYLCASSLSRDPMRTQYFGPGTRLLVL.

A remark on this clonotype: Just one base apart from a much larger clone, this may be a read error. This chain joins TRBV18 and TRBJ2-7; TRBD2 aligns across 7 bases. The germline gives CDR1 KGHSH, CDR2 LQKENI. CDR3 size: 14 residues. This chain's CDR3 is CASSPGGTIYEEYF. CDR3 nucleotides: TGTGCCAGCTCACCCGGCGGGACTATCTACGAGGAGTACTTC.

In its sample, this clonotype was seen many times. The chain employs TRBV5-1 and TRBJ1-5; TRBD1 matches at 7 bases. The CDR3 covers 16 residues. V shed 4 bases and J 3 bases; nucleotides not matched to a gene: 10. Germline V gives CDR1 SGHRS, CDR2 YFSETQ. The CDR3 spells CASSRRSDRDNQPQHF. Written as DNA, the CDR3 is TGCGCCAGCAGCCGGCGGTCAGACAGGGACAATCAGCCCCAGCATTTT.

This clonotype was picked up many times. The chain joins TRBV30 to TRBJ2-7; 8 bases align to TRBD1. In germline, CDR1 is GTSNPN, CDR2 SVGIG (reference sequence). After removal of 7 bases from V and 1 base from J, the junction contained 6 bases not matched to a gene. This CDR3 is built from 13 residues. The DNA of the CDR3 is TGTGCCTATAAAACAGGGGGTTCCTACGAGCAGTACTTC. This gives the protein CAYKTGGSYEQYF.

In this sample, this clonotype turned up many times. The CDR3 bases are TGTGCCACCAGTGACAACAGGAAGGGCAATCAGCCCCAGCATTTT. This codes for CATSDNRKGNQPQHF. This sequence joins TRBV24-1 and TRBJ1-5, with a weak D call TRBD1 (5 bases). V was shortened by 4 bases and J by 2 bases, with 11 bases between the two germline ends. The CDR3 totals 15 residues. Looked up from germline, CDR1 is KGHDR and CDR2 is SFDVKD.

The CDR3 protein is CASSFWGPTEAFF. DNA for the CDR3: TGTGCCAGCAGTTTTTGGGGACCCACTGAAGCTTTCTTT. J is TRBJ1-1 and V is TRBV12-3 or TRBV12-4, with a tentative D call TRBD1 (5 bases). The CDR3 extends over 13 amino acids. The germline V and J ends were trimmed by 3 bases and 4 bases, with 9 bases remaining between them.

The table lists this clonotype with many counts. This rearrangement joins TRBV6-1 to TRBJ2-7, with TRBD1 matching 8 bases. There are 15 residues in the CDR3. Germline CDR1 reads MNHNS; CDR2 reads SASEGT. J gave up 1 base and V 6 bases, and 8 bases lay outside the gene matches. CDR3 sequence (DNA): TGTGCCAGCAGAGAGTGGACAGGGAATTCCTACGAGCAGTACTTC. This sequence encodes CASREWTGNSYEQYF.

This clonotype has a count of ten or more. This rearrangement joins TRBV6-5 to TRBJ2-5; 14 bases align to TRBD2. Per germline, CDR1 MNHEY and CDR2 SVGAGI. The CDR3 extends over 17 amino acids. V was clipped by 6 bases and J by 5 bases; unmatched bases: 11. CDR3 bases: TGTGCCAGCAGCCGCCAGACTAGCGGGGGGGCCGCGGAGACCCAGTACTTC. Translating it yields CASSRQTSGGAAETQYF.

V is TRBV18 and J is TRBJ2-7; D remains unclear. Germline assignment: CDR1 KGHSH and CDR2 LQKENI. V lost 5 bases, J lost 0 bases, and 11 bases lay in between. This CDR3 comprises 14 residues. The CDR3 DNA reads TGTGCCAGCTCATTATCGACGGACTCCTACGAGCAGTACTTC. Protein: CASSLSTDSYEQYF.

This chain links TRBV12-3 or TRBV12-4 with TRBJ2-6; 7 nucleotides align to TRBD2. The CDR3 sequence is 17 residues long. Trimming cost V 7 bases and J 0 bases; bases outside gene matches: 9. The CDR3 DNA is TGTGCCAGCACCGGGGAGCGGGAAAGCTCTGGGGCCAACGTCCTGACTTTC. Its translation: CASTGERESSGANVLTF.

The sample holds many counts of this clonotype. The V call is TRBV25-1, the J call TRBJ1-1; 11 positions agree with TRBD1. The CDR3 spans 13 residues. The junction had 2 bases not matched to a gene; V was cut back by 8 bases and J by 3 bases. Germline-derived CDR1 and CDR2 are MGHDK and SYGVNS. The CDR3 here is CASVGQGDTEAFF. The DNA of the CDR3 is TGTGCCAGCGTGGGACAGGGGGACACTGAAGCTTTCTTT.

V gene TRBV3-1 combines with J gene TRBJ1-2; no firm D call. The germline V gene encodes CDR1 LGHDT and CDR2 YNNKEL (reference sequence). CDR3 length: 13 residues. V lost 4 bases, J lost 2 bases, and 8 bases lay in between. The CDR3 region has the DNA TGTGCCAGCAGCCGAGAGTCGAACTATGGCTACACCTTC. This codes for CASSRESNYGYTF.

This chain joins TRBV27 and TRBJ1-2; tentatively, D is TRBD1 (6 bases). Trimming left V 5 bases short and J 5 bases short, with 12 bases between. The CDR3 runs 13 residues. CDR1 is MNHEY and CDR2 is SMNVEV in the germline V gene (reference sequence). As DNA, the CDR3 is TGTGCCAGCAGTCACCGGGACAAATATGGCTACACCTTC. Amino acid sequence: CASSHRDKYGYTF.

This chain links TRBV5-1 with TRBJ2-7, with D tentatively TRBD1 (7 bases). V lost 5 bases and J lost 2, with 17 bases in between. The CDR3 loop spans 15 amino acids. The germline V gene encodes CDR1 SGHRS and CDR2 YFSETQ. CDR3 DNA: TGCGCCAGCAGGCGGGGCGGGACAGAGACCTACGAGCAGTACTTC. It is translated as CASRRGGTETYEQYF.

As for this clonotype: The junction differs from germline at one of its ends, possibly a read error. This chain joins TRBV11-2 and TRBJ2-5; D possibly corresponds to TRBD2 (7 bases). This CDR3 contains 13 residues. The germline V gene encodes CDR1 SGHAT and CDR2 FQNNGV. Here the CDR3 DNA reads TGTGCCAGCAGCCCGAGGGGGAGGGAGACCAAGTACTTC. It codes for CASSPRGRETKYF.

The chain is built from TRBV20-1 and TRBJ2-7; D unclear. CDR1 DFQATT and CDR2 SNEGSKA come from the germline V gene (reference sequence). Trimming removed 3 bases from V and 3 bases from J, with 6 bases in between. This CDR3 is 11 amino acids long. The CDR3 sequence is CSASHVYEQYF. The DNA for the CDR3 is TGCAGTGCTAGTCACGTCTACGAGCAGTACTTC.

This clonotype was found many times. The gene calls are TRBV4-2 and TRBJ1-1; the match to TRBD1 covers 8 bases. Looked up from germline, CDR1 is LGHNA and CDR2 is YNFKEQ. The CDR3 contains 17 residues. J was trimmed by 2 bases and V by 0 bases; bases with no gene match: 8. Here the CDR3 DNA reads TGTGCCAGCAGCCAAGAAGTGTCAGGGGGCCCTAACACTGAAGCTTTCTTT. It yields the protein CASSQEVSGGPNTEAFF.